A selection of T cell receptor beta chains follows, all from one sample in a study of read filtering for tumor transcriptome and immune sequencing. MiXCR was run by TCRdb on the reads, yielding one entry per CDR3 protein. This table has just over 14,000 distinct CDR3 sequences, 20% appearing once. Specimen: a population of CD138-negative cells sorted from bone marrow. The receptors derive from a donor older than 35 with multiple myeloma. Each CDR3 is given with its conserved first and last residue. The D gene is left open where the match is weak. Clone size is shown for a subset of rows, as once, few, many or a class of expanded clone.

TRBV6-2/TRBV6-3	14	TRBJ2-2	.	many	TGTGCCAGCACCGAACAGGGTTTCGGCGGGGAGCTGTTTTTT	CASTEQGFGGELFF
TRBV5-1	14	TRBJ1-2	.	.	TGCGCCAGCAGCTTCGTCCCCCCAGGGGAAGGCTACACCTTC	CASSFVPPGEGYTF
TRBV5-6	15	TRBJ1-1	.	many	TGTGCCAGCAGCTTGGATTTCGGCGCCTACACTGAAGCTTTCTTT	CASSLDFGAYTEAFF
TRBV2	15	TRBJ2-1	TRBD2	.	TGTGCCAGCAGTCCGCGGACTAGCGGGGGGGATGAGCAGTTCTTC	CASSPRTSGGDEQFF
TRBV7-8	14	TRBJ2-5	.	many	TGTGCCAGCAGGGGGCTAGTCAATGAAAAGACCCAGTACTTC	CASRGLVNEKTQYF
TRBV2	12	TRBJ2-2	.	many	TGTGCCAGCAGGTGGGGAGACGGGGAGCTGTTTTTT	CASRWGDGELFF
TRBV9	14	TRBJ2-5	.	.	TGTGCCAGCAGCGTAGCTCTGCCTGGCGAGACCCAGCACTTC	CASSVALPGETQHF
TRBV6-2/TRBV6-3	11	TRBJ2-1	.	.	TGTGCCAGCAGCCCCGGGATTGAGCAGTTCTTC	CASSPGIEQFF
TRBV28	17	TRBJ2-7	TRBD2	.	TGTGCCAGCAGCCCGGGGGGTCTAGCGGGAGGTTTCTACGAGCAGTACTTC	CASSPGGLAGGFYEQYF
TRBV4-3	16	TRBJ2-1	TRBD1	.	TGCGCCAGCAGCCAAGATTCCAGGGGGTCCTACAATGAGCAGTTCTTC	CASSQDSRGSYNEQFF
TRBV9	15	TRBJ2-7	.	.	TGTGCCAGCAGCGTAGGGTTGTTTACTAACGACGAGCAGTACTTC	CASSVGLFTNDEQYF
TRBV4-1	14	TRBJ1-2	TRBD1	few	TGCGCCAGCAGCCCGGACAGGATAATTAGTGGCTACACCTTC	CASSPDRIISGYTF
TRBV27	12	TRBJ2-2	.	many	TGTGCCAGCAGTTTAGGTCGGCGGGAGCTGTTTTTT	CASSLGRRELFF
TRBV29-1	12	TRBJ2-7	.	few	TGCAGCGTAAGATCCGGCCCCTACGAGCAGTACTTC	CSVRSGPYEQYF